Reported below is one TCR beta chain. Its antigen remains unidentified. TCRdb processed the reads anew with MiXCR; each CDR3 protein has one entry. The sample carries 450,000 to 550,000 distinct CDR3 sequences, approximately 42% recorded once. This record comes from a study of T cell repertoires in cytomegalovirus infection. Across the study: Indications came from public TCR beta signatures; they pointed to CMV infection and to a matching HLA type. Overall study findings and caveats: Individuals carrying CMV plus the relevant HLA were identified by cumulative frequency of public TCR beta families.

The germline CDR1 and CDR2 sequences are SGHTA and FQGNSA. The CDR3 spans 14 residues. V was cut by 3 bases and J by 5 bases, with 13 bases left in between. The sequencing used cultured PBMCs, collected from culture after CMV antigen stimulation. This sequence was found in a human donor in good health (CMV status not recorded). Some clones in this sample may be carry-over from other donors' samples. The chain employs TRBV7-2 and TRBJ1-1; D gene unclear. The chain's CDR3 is CASSFSGDGTEAFF. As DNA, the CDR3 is TGTGCCAGCAGCTTTTCCGGCGACGGGACTGAAGCTTTCTTT.